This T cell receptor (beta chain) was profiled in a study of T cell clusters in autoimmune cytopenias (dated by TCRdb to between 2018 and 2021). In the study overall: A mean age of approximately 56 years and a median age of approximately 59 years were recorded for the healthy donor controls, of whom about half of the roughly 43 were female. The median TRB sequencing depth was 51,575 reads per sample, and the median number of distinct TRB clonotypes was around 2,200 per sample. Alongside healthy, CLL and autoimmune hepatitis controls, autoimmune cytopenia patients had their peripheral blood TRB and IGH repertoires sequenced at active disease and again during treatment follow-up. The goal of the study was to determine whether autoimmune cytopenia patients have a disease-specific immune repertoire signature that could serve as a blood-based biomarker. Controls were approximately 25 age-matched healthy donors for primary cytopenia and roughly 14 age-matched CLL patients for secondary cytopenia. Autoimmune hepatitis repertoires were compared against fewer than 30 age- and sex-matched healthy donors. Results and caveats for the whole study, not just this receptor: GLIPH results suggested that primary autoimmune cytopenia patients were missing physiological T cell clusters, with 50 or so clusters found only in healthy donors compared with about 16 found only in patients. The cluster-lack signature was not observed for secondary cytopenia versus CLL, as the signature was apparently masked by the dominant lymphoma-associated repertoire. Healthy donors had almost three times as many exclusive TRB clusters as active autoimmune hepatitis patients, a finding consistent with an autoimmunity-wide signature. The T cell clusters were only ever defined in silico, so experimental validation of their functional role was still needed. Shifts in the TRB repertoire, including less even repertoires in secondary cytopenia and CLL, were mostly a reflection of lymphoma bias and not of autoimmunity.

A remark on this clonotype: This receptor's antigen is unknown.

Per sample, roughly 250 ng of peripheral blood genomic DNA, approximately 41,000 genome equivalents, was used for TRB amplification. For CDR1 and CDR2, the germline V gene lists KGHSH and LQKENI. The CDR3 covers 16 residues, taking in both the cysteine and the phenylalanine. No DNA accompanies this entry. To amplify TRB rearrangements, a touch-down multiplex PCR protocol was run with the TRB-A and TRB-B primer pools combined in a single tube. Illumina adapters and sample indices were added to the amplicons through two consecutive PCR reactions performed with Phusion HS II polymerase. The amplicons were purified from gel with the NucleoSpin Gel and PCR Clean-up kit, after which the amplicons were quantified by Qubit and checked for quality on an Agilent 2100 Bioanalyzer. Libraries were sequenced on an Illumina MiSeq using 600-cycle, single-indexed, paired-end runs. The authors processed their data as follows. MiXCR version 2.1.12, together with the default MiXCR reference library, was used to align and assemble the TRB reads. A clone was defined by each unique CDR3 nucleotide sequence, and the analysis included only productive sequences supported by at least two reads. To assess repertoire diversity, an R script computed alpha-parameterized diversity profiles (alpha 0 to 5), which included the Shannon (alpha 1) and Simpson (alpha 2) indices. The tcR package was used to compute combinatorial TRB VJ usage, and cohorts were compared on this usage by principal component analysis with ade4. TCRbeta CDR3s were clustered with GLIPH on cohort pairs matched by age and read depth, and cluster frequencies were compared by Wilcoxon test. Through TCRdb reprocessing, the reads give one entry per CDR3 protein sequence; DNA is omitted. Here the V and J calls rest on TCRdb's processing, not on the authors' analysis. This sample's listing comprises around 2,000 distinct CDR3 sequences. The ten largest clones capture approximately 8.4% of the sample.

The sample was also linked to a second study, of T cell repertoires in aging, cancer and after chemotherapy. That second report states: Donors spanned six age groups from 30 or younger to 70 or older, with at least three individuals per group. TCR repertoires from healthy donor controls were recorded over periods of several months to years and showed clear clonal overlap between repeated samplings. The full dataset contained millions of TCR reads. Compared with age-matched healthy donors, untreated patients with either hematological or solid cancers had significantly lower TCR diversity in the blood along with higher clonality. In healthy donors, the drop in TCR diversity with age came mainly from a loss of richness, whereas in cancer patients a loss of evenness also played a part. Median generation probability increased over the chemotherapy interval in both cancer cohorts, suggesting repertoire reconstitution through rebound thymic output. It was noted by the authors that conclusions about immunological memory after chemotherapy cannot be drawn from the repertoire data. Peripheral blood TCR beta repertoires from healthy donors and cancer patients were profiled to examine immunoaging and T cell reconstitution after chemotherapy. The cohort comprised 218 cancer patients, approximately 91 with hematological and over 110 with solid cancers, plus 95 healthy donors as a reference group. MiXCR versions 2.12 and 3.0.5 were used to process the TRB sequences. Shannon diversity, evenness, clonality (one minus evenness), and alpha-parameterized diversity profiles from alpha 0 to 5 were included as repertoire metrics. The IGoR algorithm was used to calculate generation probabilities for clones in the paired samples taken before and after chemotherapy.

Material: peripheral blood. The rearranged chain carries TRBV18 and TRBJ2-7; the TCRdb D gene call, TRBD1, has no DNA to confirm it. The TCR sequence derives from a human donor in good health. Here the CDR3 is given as CASSPGTGGSSYEQYF. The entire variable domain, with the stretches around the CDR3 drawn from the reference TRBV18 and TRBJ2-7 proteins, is NAGVMQNPRHLVRRRGQEARLRCSPMKGHSHVYWYRQLPEEGLKFMVYLQKENIIDESGMPKERFSAEFPKEGPSILRIQQVVRGDSAAYFCASSPGTGGSSYEQYFGPGTRLTVT.